This T cell receptor (beta chain) is from a study of shared clonotypes between healthy human individuals. Study conclusions and caveats: Only blood samples were collected, and tissue repertoires likely differ.

Donors were healthy HIV-negative adults without recent acute infections or vaccinations. The run depth of the assay was deep. Genomic DNA of each subset was evenly split across several immunoSEQ plates. Measured with immunoSEQ multiplex PCR; TCRdb has only the in-frame clones, and not every one. The data contain about 460,000 clones, around 77% of them singletons. Comments on this clone: As yet, its antigen is unknown.

The ends lost 5 bases at V and 7 bases at J; junction bases unmatched: 12. Per germline, CDR1 MDHEN and CDR2 SYDVKM. CDR3 length: 16 residues. The sample was PBMCs. The sequence was obtained from a woman aged 40 to 50 in good health. Some clones in this sample may be carry-over from other donors' samples. The V gene is TRBV28, the J gene TRBJ2-1, with 9 positions matching TRBD2. The CDR3, as DNA: TGTGCCAGCAGTCCCTTGGGACTAGCTGGGGGTAATGAGCAGTTCTTC. This encodes CASSPLGLAGGNEQFF.